One sample yielded the 9 T cell receptor beta chains listed below, sequenced in a study of T cells after yellow fever vaccination. In TCRdb, the 5' RACE reads were re-called with MiXCR into one record per CDR3 protein. Of 250,000 to 300,000 distinct CDR3 sequences listed, approximately 13% are singletons. Material: CD4+ T cells sorted from PBMCs, obtained 45 days after the yellow fever booster vaccination. The receptors shown here come from a man aged 30 to 45 who received the YFV17D yellow fever vaccine.

This clonotype was seen more than once but under ten times. The chain uses TRBV20-1 and TRBJ1-1; D is undetermined. The CDR3 runs 14 residues. With 6 bases removed from V and 6 bases from J, the gap between germline ends came to 20 bases. Germline V gene data show CDR1 as DFQATT and CDR2 as SNEGSKA (reference sequence). The CDR3, as DNA: TGCAGTGCCGGGAGGGTTCATTTTATCGCTGAAGCTTTCTTT. Protein: CSAGRVHFIAEAFF.

Only a few counts were recorded for this clonotype. The gene calls are TRBV7-2 and TRBJ2-1; maybe TRBD1 (5 bases). The CDR3 length is 13 residues. V was shortened by 3 bases and J by 7 bases, with 10 bases between the two germline ends. In germline, CDR1 is SGHTA, CDR2 FQGNSA. The chain's CDR3 is CASSFQGRNEQFF. For the CDR3, the DNA is TGTGCCAGCAGCTTCCAGGGTAGAAATGAGCAGTTCTTC.

The table lists this clonotype with a few counts. The chain is built from TRBV20-1 and TRBJ2-1; D is unresolved. Trimming removed 6 bases from V and 6 bases from J, with 18 bases in between. CDR1 is DFQATT and CDR2 is SNEGSKA in the germline V gene (reference sequence). CDR3 size: 14 residues. CDR3 bases: TGCAGTGCCCCTGAAGGGTCACTCGGCAATGAGCAGTTCTTC. Translated, it gives CSAPEGSLGNEQFF.

The rearrangement uses TRBV10-3 and TRBJ1-1, with D possibly TRBD1 on 5 matching bases. This CDR3 is built from 14 residues. Germline V gene sequence: CDR1 ENHRY, CDR2 SYGVKD. V was cut by 3 bases and J by 4 bases, with 12 bases left in between. The CDR3 region is CAISDRTSGTEAFF. For the CDR3, the DNA is TGTGCCATCAGTGACCGGACATCAGGCACTGAAGCTTTCTTT.

This clonotype was counted many times. For the CDR3, the DNA is TGTGCCAGCACCCAGGGGGCGCGCACTGAAGCTTTCTTT. This encodes CASTQGARTEAFF. The rearrangement uses TRBV6-2 or TRBV6-3 and TRBJ1-1, with TRBD1 matching over 8 bases. The CDR3 runs to 13 residues. Losses at the gene ends were 7 bases for V and 4 bases for J; bases not matched to a gene: 5. The germline CDR1 and CDR2 sequences are MNHEY and SVGEGT.

V gene TRBV11-2 combines with J gene TRBJ2-5; unclear D gene. Trimming took 2 bases from V and 4 from J, leaving 5 bases between them. This CDR3 region has 12 residues. CDR1 is SGHAT, CDR2 FQNNGV, per germline. CDR3 residues: CASSLTAETQYF. CDR3 coding DNA: TGTGCCAGCAGCTTAACGGCAGAGACCCAGTACTTC.

This clonotype was detected ten times or more. This chain joins TRBV18 and TRBJ2-7; D is ambiguous. The CDR3 loop spans 14 amino acids. Trimming removed 3 bases from V and 1 base from J, with 10 bases in between. CDR1 and CDR2 from the germline V gene are KGHSH and LQKENI. The CDR3 nucleotides read TGTGCCAGCTCACCCTATTCGTCGTCCTACGAGCAGTACTTC. Residues: CASSPYSSSYEQYF.

The chain links TRBV6-2 or TRBV6-3 to TRBJ1-2; D perhaps matches TRBD1 (5 bases). The CDR3 has 13 amino acids. Between the trimmed V and J ends, which lost 3 bases and 5 bases, there was a span of 10 bases. Germline CDR1 reads MNHEY; CDR2 reads SVGEGT. CDR3 sequence: CASSYRGRYGYTF. DNA of the CDR3: TGTGCCAGCAGTTATCGGGGACGGTATGGCTACACCTTC.

The chain couples TRBV20-1 to TRBJ2-1, with D maybe TRBD2 (6 bases). Trimming cost V 0 bases and J 6 bases, with 15 bases left between them. Germline CDR1 and CDR2: DFQATT and SNEGSKA (reference sequence). The CDR3 runs to 15 residues. The CDR3: CSARERPGARNEQFF. DNA for the CDR3: TGCAGTGCTAGAGAGCGGCCGGGAGCCCGCAATGAGCAGTTCTTC.